These T cell receptor beta chains were read from a single sample in a study of response to subunit inactivated influenza vaccine. Each CDR3 protein gets one entry after TCRdb re-called the RT-PCR reads with MiXCR. The sample contains roughly 570,000 distinct CDR3 sequences, approximately 13% of which appear only once. The input for sequencing was PBMCs from blood, taken roughly 46 days after vaccination. These receptors were taken from a man aged 45-60 years who received an inactivated influenza vaccine. Both conserved end residues are part of each CDR3. A D gene is named only where the DNA matches it firmly. The size entry is marked missing in some rows and otherwise reads once, few, many or a size class.

clone size,D gene,V gene,J gene,CDR3 DNA,CDR3 protein
-,-,TRBV20-1,TRBJ2-1,TGCAGTGCTGGAAACCCCGCGGGCTCCAATGAGCAGTTCTTC,CSAGNPAGSNEQFF
-,TRBD1,TRBV28,TRBJ1-1,TGTGCCAGCAGTTTACTTTCCAGGGGGCTTATGAACACTGAAGCTTTCTTT,CASSLLSRGLMNTEAFF
few,-,TRBV28,TRBJ2-5,TGTGCCAGCAGCCGAAATGGAGGGGCAGGGTTTCAAGAGACCCAGTACTTC,CASSRNGGAGFQETQYF
-,-,TRBV28,TRBJ2-2,TGTGCCAGCAGCTCAGTGTGGGGAGGGGAGCTGTTTTTT,CASSSVWGGELFF
many,TRBD1,TRBV5-1,TRBJ2-7,TGCGCCAGCAGCCAAAGGACAGGGGCCACCTACGAGCAGTACTTC,CASSQRTGATYEQYF
many,TRBD1,TRBV20-1,TRBJ2-2,TGCAGTGCCACCGGGACAGGGGGCGCCTGGGACACCGGGGAGCTGTTTTTT,CSATGTGGAWDTGELFF
few,-,TRBV20-1,TRBJ2-7,TGCAGTGCTAGACCGGACGAGCAGTACTTC,CSARPDEQYF
many,-,TRBV3-1,TRBJ2-1,TGTGCCAGCAGCCAATTCAATGAGCAGTTCTTC,CASSQFNEQFF
few,TRBD1,TRBV3-1,TRBJ1-2,TGTGCCAGCAGCCCCCCGACAGGGCGATATGGCTACACCTTC,CASSPPTGRYGYTF
-,-,TRBV11-1,TRBJ2-5,TGTGCCAGCAGCTTATTTAACAGGGCTTGGGCCTTTGGAACAACCCAAGAGACCCAGTACTTC,CASSLFNRAWAFGTTQETQYF
-,-,TRBV6-5,TRBJ1-2,TGTGCCAGCAGTTACTCCCGATGGGGTGGTAGAGGTGGCTACACCTTC,CASSYSRWGGRGGYTF
-,TRBD1,TRBV2,TRBJ2-7,TGTGCCAGCGGGACAGAATATTACTCCGAGCAGTACTTC,CASGTEYYSEQYF
-,-,TRBV5-5,TRBJ1-3,TGTGCCAGCAGCTGGGAGGGAGCTGGAAACACCATATATTTT,CASSWEGAGNTIYF
many,TRBD2,TRBV18,TRBJ2-1,TGTGCCAGCTCACCGTTACTAGCGGGAGGGCTACACAATGAGCAGTTCTTC,CASSPLLAGGLHNEQFF
-,-,TRBV5-1,TRBJ2-1,TGCGCCAGCAGCGAGAGACAAAACTACAATGAGCAGTTCTTC,CASSERQNYNEQFF
-,-,TRBV24-1,TRBJ2-2,TGTGCCACCAGTGATTCCTCAAGGGTCGAAGAGCTGTTTTTT,CATSDSSRVEELFF
many,-,TRBV12-3/TRBV12-4,TRBJ1-1,TGTGCCAGCAGTTCCGGGACACCTATAGAAGCTTTCTTT,CASSSGTPIEAFF
many,-,TRBV10-3,TRBJ1-2,TGTGCCATCAGTGCCTTGGATTTGGCCTATGGCTACACCTTC,CAISALDLAYGYTF
many,-,TRBV20-1,TRBJ2-4,TGCAGTGCTAGAGTCGGGACACCTCTAGCCAAAAACATTCAGTACTTC,CSARVGTPLAKNIQYF
few,-,TRBV27,TRBJ2-7,TGTGCCAGCAGTTTCCTGGCGGGGCCCTCGGAGGACGAGCAGTACTTC,CASSFLAGPSEDEQYF
-,-,TRBV9,TRBJ2-7,TGTGCCAGCAGCGTAGGTGGGGACCTTTCCTACGAGCAGTACTTC,CASSVGGDLSYEQYF
few,-,TRBV24-1,TRBJ2-2,TGTGCCACCAGTCCCTCGGCGCCAGCCGGGGAGCTGTTTTTT,CATSPSAPAGELFF
many,-,TRBV12-3/TRBV12-4,TRBJ1-1,TGTGCCAGCAGTTTCGGGGGGGCCATCACTGAAGCTTTCTTT,CASSFGGAITEAFF
few,-,TRBV11-2,TRBJ2-6,TGTGCCAGCAGCCTCGCTAGAATCGGCAACGTCCTGACTTTC,CASSLARIGNVLTF
many,-,TRBV20-1,TRBJ2-3,TGCAGTGCGGACCGTTTAGATACGCAGTATTTT,CSADRLDTQYF
few,-,TRBV7-2,TRBJ2-7,TGTGCCAGCAGCTTAGTATGGGGGGATTACGAGCAGTACTTC,CASSLVWGDYEQYF
many,TRBD2,TRBV20-1,TRBJ2-3,TGCAGTGCTAGCGTAGCGGGAGCAGATACGCAGTATTTT,CSASVAGADTQYF
few,TRBD1,TRBV4-1,TRBJ2-7,TGCGCCAGCAGCCACCTCGGGACAGGGGGTTCCTACGAGCAGTACTTC,CASSHLGTGGSYEQYF
few,-,TRBV20-1,TRBJ2-5,TGCAGTGCCCCGCTCTGGACAGACCAAGAGACCCAGTACTTC,CSAPLWTDQETQYF
-,TRBD2,TRBV20-1,TRBJ2-5,TGCAGTGCTAGAGCTCCGACTAGCCGAGAGACCCAGTACTTC,CSARAPTSRETQYF
many,-,TRBV4-3,TRBJ1-6,TGCGCCAGCAGCCAGGAGGTATTGCCCTATAATTCACCCCTCCACTTT,CASSQEVLPYNSPLHF